This TCR beta chain derives from a study of regulatory T cells in long-lasting Graves disease. Study at large: The definition of persistent Graves' disease was over 5 years of antithyroid drugs with positive TSH receptor antibodies.

Regarding time point: persistent/refractory GD, antithyroid drugs over 5 years with positive TRAb. RNA extracted from PBMCs served as the sequencing template. Study-level findings and limits: Persistent patients had more shared public clonotypes (roughly 2,700) than new patients (about 880). Persistent disease preferred TRBV28, TRBJ1-2 and TRBJ2-5.

Arm-PCR of CDR3 regions with iRepertoire HTBI primers generated TCR beta libraries. TCRdb re-called the multiplex PCR reads with MiXCR, one entry per CDR3 protein. The sample shows over 650,000 distinct CDR3 sequences, about 32% of them seen only once. This clonotype was detected many times. Its antigen is still unknown. The CDR3 is 15 amino acids. V lost 7 bases, J lost 3 bases, and 18 bases lay in between. Looked up from germline, CDR1 is PRHDT and CDR2 is FYEKMQ (reference sequence). The chain combines TRBV13 with TRBJ1-1; D not certain. Sequences were derived from peripheral blood mononuclear cells (PBMCs), sampled when the disease was refractory, from a patient treated with antithyroid drugs. The sequence was obtained from a female donor with Graves disease. The CDR3 DNA reads as TGTGCCAGCACCTTTTCTCCCCGGGTCCACACTGAAGCTTTCTTT. Protein: CASTFSPRVHTEAFF.